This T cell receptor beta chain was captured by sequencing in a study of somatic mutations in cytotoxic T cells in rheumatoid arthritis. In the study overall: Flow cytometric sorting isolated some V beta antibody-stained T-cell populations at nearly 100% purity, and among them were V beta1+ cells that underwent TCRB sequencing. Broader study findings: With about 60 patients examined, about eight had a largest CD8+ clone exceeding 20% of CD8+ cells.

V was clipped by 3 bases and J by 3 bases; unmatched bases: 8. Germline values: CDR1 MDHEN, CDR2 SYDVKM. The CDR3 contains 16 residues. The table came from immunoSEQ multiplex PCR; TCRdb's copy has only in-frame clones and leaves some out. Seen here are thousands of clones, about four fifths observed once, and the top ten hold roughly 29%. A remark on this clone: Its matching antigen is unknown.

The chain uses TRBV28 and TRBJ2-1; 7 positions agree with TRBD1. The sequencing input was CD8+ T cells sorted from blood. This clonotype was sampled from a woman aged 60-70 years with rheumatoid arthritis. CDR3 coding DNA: TGTGCCAGCAGTTTCGCTCCGGGACAGAGCTACAATGAGCAGTTCTTC. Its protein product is CASSFAPGQSYNEQFF.